The 8 T cell receptor beta chains reported below all come from one sample, sequenced in a study of control samples from healthy donors and cancer patients. Repertoires were generated with immunoSEQ multiplex PCR, while TCRdb's copy carries only in-frame clones and drops some. The data contain 100,000 to 150,000 clones, roughly 87% of them singletons. Sequenced sample: blood. Receptors were obtained from a man aged 18-30 years in good health.

The rearrangement joins TRBV5-1 to TRBJ2-5; TRBD1 is a possible D gene (5 bases). The CDR3 loop spans 12 amino acids. Germline lookup yields CDR1 SGHRS and CDR2 YFSETQ. The V end lost 5 bases, the J end lost 5 bases, and 10 bases lay between the germline ends. CDR3 sequence reads: CASSNRGETQYF. The CDR3 nucleotides are TGCGCCAGCAGTAATAGGGGTGAGACCCAGTACTTC.

The chain is built from TRBV5-1 and TRBJ1-4, with a possible D match to TRBD1 (6 bases). With 7 bases removed from V and 7 bases from J, the gap between germline ends came to 23 bases. The germline V gene has CDR1 SGHRS and CDR2 YFSETQ. This CDR3 has 16 amino acids. CDR3 DNA sequence: TGCGCCAGCCGCGGTGGCGGCGGGACAAAGGGTGAAAAACTGTTTTTT. This codes for CASRGGGGTKGEKLFF.

This chain's CDR3 is CASSSRTGGKDNQPQHF. The CDR3 DNA reads as TGTGCCAGCAGCTCCCGAACAGGGGGCAAGGACAATCAGCCCCAGCATTTT. The V call is TRBV7-4, the J call TRBJ1-5; 9 nucleotides align to TRBD1. V lost 4 bases to trimming and J lost 3 bases; unmatched junction nucleotides: 10. From germline, CDR1 is SGHVT and CDR2 SQSDAQ. The CDR3 spans 17 residues.

The chain couples TRBV28 to TRBJ2-7; TRBD2 matches at 8 bases. CDR1 is MDHEN, CDR2 SYDVKM, per germline. There are 16 residues in the CDR3. J lost 6 bases, V lost 6 bases, and 16 bases had no gene match. In nucleotides, the CDR3 is TGTGCCAGCAGCAGAGAACAACTAGCGGAGGCCTCCGAGCAGTACTTC. Its protein product is CASSREQLAEASEQYF. Drawing the rest from reference TRBV28 and TRBJ2-7, the complete variable domain is DVKVTQSSRYLVKRTGEKVFLECVQDMDHENMFWYRQDPGLGLRLIYFSYDVKMKEKGDIPEGYSVSREKKERFSLILESASTNQTSMYLCASSREQLAEASEQYFGPGTRLTVT.

V and J are TRBV3-1 (or the pseudogene TRBV3-2) and TRBJ2-7, with D perhaps TRBD1 (6 bases). The germline gives CDR1 LGHDT, CDR2 YNNKEL (reference sequence). V lost 5 bases and J 2 bases, leaving 7 bases between the germline ends. There are 12 residues in the CDR3. The DNA of the CDR3 is TGTGCCAGCAGCTACAGGGCCTACGAGCAGTACTTC. It translates to CASSYRAYEQYF.

CDR3: CASISIRGGSTEAFF. The CDR3 DNA reads TGTGCCAGCATCAGCATCCGGGGGGGAAGCACTGAAGCTTTCTTT. The chain links TRBV28 to TRBJ1-1, with D possibly being TRBD1 (5 bases). Trimming took 7 bases from V and 4 from J, leaving 19 bases between them. The CDR3 loop spans 15 amino acids. Per the germline V gene, CDR1 is MDHEN and CDR2 is SYDVKM.

J is TRBJ2-4 and V is TRBV5-6; either TRBD1 or TRBD2 may supply D (5 bases each). The germline CDR1 and CDR2 sequences are SGHDT and YYEEEE. V lost 4 bases, J lost 7 bases, and 12 bases lay in between. This CDR3 spans 13 amino acids. The CDR3 bases are TGTGCCAGCAGCATGGGACGGTGGAACATTCAGTACTTC. Protein: CASSMGRWNIQYF. The variable domain in full, completed from reference TRBV5-6 and TRBJ2-4, reads DAGVTQSPTHLIKTRGQQVTLRCSPKSGHDTVSWYQQALGQGPQFIFQYYEEEERQRGNFPDRFSGHQFPNYSSELNVNALLLGDSALYLCASSMGRWNIQYFGAGTRLSVL.

In its sample, this clone was seen once. J is TRBJ2-1 and V is TRBV10-2; 10 bases agree with TRBD1. The CDR3 covers 14 residues. Per germline, CDR1 WSHSY and CDR2 SAAADI. With V trimmed by 6 bases and J by 7 bases, 6 bases remained unmatched. CDR3 residues: CASRPGQGGNEQFF. The CDR3 DNA sequence: TGCGCCAGCAGGCCTGGACAGGGGGGGAATGAGCAGTTCTTC.